This TCR beta chain was found in a study of shared clonotypes between healthy human individuals (TCRdb year 2020). General notes on the study: Two women and three men aged 18 to 49 years were included in the cohort. Different laboratories and diverse techniques were used to prepare libraries and sequence TCR repertoires, to increase sequencing depth and limit assay-specific biases. Between about 0.85 and 8.9 billion PBMCs per donor were obtained by leukapheresis. To estimate repertoire size and how much clonotype sharing occurs between individuals, the study deeply sequenced the blood TCR repertoires of five healthy adults.

Results the study describes overall, beyond this receptor: Because the study included a small number of donors, the genetic and exposure-history diversity represented was limited. Based on pairwise subsampling, the degree of clonotype sharing among donors was expected to be affected by sequencing depth. Only blood was sampled, and tissue TCR repertoires likely differ from those in blood.

Using the deep immunoSEQ assay, multiplex PCR amplified TCR CDR3 regions from genomic DNA. Extracted genomic DNA from each cell subset was spread evenly across all wells of several immunoSEQ 96-well plates, with each plate serving as a replicate. For unsorted PBMC, about 270 ng of genomic DNA, equivalent to tens of thousands of T cell genomes, went into each replicate PCR. Ten immunoSEQ deep assay plates were used to sequence the unsorted PBMC genomic DNA. Purified libraries were measured with a Qubit 3.0 fluorometer, size-checked on a Bioanalyzer 2100, and measured again with the KAPA Library Quantification kit. Each immunoSEQ 96-well plate was sequenced on its own single-read 150-cycle Illumina NextSeq 550 flow cell. The study's own analysis went as follows. Because the immunoSEQ output held only junctional sequences and lacked quality scores, the filtering could not match the filtering applied to full-length reads. To assign V/J genes and CDR3, sequences were annotated against IMGT germline references using PyIR, a Python wrapper for IgBLAST v1.9. Reads were filtered out if the reads had weak V/J assignments (E-value above 1e-6), no CDR3, stop codons, out-of-frame junctions, or ambiguous translated residues. V3J clonotypes were defined as sequences sharing the same inferred V gene, J gene, and CDR3 amino acid sequence. The percentage overlap between two repertoires was calculated by dividing the number of shared unique clonotypes by the size of the smaller repertoire. RTK rarefaction, the Chao1 estimator, and Recon v2.1 estimates of unobserved clonotypes were used to assess repertoire richness. Held by TCRdb, this immuneACCESS table contains in-frame sequences only and omits some clones. Under half of the omission traces to an unresolved V gene where checked; the cause of the rest is unknown. D and trimming come from the DNA, and the V and J calls and clone size come from that table. Here the sample has about 480,000 clones; approximately 79% occur a single time. About 12% of the sample belongs to the ten largest clones.

Healthy HIV-negative adults with no recently reported acute infections or vaccinations were included as donors. All donors were Caucasian adults living in Nashville, Tennessee, USA. For unsorted samples, tens of millions of PBMCs were counted, and genomic DNA was extracted using the QIAamp DNA Blood Mini kit. Blood was collected by leukapheresis, and PBMCs were isolated by Ficoll-Histopaque density gradient centrifugation and then cryopreserved in liquid nitrogen vapor phase. The CDR3 holds 15 amino acids from the cysteine to the phenylalanine. The retained sequence is limited to the CDR3, 45 bases, with the frame set at the first base. The germline V gene provides CDR1 SGHRS and CDR2 YFSETQ. Worth noting for this clone: Its antigen remains undetermined. This likely came from a read error, as a far larger clone is one base away.

The origin of this receptor is a woman in her thirties or forties in good health. Some clones in this sample may be carry-over from other donors' samples. The chain couples TRBV5-1 to TRBJ1-2, with 7 junctional bases fitting TRBD1. The specimen was PBMCs. The CDR3 region: CANSTTGLRSYGYTF. The nucleotide sequence reads TGCGCCAACAGCACGACAGGGTTGAGGAGCTATGGCTACACCTTC.